The entry that follows covers one TCR beta chain sequence. The antigen remains undetermined. This sample stems from a study of T cells in Graves' hyperthyroidism and ophthalmopathy. From 8.5 to 10 ml of fresh peripheral blood, PBMCs were isolated. V lost 2 bases to trimming and J lost 6 bases; unmatched junction nucleotides: 8. CDR1 and CDR2 from the germline V gene are MNHEY and SVGAGI. The CDR3 totals 15 residues. Amplified regions were TCR beta CDR3 sequences from RNA transcripts. RT-PCR in the first round (using the HTBI primer set) targeted the TCR CDR3. Using its own MiXCR run on the multiplex PCR reads, TCRdb lists one record per CDR3 protein. Of about 640,000 distinct CDR3 sequences listed, about 20% are singletons. Findings and caveats of the study: Before onset, by a median of 6.5 months, the model predicted ophthalmopathy. A 13 V-J signature model discriminated ophthalmopathy versus stable hyperthyroidism. Blood also carried most thyroid clonotypes expanded above 0.001.

Sequencing was performed on blood. This TCR came from a man younger than 40 with Graves' ophthalmopathy. V usage is TRBV6-5 and J usage is TRBJ2-5; 8 positions match TRBD1. CDR3 region: CASSYPTGDGKTQYF. The CDR3 coding sequence is TGTGCCAGCAGTTACCCGACAGGGGATGGGAAGACCCAGTACTTC.